The present T cell receptor (beta chain) was sequenced within a study of breast tumors, draining lymph nodes, adjacent tissues. Study-wide points: Tumor TCR diversity was below lymph nodes but above nontumor tissue. Data fit most tumor T cells coming from lymph node, expanding in tumor. Tumor T cell lymph node origin was a supported hypothesis, not proven.

With 5 bases removed from V and 5 bases from J, the gap between germline ends came to 21 bases. The germline gives CDR1 MNHNS, CDR2 SASEGT. This CDR3 spans 16 amino acids. This clonotype was seen at least ten times. The antigen remains unidentified. Axillary draining lymph nodes of breast cancer patients supplied the node samples. Each CDR3 protein is one row after TCRdb ran MiXCR on the multiplex PCR reads. The sample consists of about 180,000 distinct CDR3 sequences, roughly 30% of them appearing once. The sample taken for sequencing was axillary lymph node tissue. This chain links TRBV6-1 with TRBJ2-5; D may correspond to TRBD1 or TRBD2 (5 bases each). The TCR sequence derives from a female donor with breast cancer. Some clones in this sample may be carry-over from other donors' samples. This chain's CDR3 is CASSKRRDGFGETQYF. CDR3 DNA sequence: TGTGCCAGCAGTAAGAGACGGGACGGATTCGGGGAGACCCAGTACTTC.